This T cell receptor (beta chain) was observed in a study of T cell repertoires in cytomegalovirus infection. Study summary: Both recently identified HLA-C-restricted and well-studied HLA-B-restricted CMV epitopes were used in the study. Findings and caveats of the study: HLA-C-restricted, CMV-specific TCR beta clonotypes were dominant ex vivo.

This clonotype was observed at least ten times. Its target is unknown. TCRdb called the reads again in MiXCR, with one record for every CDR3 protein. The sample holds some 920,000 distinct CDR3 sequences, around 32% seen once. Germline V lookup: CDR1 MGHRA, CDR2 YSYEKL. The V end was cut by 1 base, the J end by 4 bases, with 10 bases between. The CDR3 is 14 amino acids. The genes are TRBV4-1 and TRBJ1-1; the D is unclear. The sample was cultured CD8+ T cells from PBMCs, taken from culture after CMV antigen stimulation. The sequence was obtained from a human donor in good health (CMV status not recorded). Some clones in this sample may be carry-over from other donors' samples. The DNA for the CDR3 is TGCGCCAGCAGCCAAGCCCCGTCCGGCACTGAAGCTTTCTTT. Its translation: CASSQAPSGTEAFF.